This TCR beta chain comes out of a study of cytomegalovirus exposure and HLA in healthy donors. PCR primers comprised 60 Vbeta and 13 Jbeta primers. The protocol was immunoSEQ multiplex PCR, while the TCRdb copy is restricted to in-frame clones and leaves out a portion. Of over 100,000 clones in the sample, around 77% were seen once. V was trimmed by 7 bases and J by 0 bases, leaving 12 bases between them. Germline loops: CDR1 SGHRS, CDR2 YFSETQ. CDR3 length equals 14 residues. The source material was PBMCs. The chain recombines TRBV5-1 with TRBJ2-3; tentative D call: TRBD1 (6 bases). The origin of this receptor is a male donor in good health and CMV-seropositive. CDR3 residues: CASGTGSSTDTQYF. Here the CDR3 DNA reads TGCGCCAGCGGTACAGGGTCCAGCACAGATACGCAGTATTTT. The variable domain in full, completed from reference TRBV5-1 and TRBJ2-3, reads KAGVTQTPRYLIKTRGQQVTLSCSPISGHRSVSWYQQTPGQGLQFLFEYFSETQRNKGNFPGRFSGRQFSNSRSEMNVSTLELGDSALYLCASGTGSSTDTQYFGPGTRLTVL.